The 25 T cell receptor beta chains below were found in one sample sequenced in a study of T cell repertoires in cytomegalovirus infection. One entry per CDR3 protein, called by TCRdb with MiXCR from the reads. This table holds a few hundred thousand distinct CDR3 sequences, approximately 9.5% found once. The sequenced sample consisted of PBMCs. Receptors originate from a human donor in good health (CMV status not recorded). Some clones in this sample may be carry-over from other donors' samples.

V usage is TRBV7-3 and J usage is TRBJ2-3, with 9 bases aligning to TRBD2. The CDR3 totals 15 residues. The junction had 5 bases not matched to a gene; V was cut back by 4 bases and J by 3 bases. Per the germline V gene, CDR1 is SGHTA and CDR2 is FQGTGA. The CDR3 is CASSSRGGQTDTQYF. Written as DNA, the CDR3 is TGTGCCAGCAGCTCGCGGGGGGGCCAGACAGATACGCAGTATTTT.

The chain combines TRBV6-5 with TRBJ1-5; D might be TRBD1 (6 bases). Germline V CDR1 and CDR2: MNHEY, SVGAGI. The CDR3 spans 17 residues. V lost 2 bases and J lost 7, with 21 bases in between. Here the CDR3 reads CASSYPRETGWEQPQHF. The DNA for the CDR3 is TGTGCCAGCAGTTACCCCCGAGAGACAGGTTGGGAACAGCCCCAGCATTTT.

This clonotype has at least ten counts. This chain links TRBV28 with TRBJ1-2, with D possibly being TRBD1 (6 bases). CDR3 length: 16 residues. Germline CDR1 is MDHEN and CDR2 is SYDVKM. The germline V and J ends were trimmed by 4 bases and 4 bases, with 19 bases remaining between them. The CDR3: CASSSPSDRLGYGYTF. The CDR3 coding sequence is TGTGCCAGCAGTTCTCCCTCGGACAGACTCGGCTATGGCTACACCTTC.

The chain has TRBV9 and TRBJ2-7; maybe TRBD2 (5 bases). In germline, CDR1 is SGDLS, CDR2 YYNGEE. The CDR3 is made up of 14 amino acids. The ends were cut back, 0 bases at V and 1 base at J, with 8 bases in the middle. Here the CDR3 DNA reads TGTGCCAGCAGCGTAGGTGGGAGTTCCTACGAGCAGTACTTC. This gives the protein CASSVGGSSYEQYF.

The CDR3 nucleotides are TGTGCCAGCAGGGACGGACAGGGTACGTCACCCCTCCACTTT. It translates to CASRDGQGTSPLHF. V usage is TRBV6-2 or TRBV6-3 and J usage is TRBJ1-6, with 8 bases lining up with TRBD1. V lost 6 bases, J lost 10 bases, and 8 bases stayed unmatched. From germline, CDR1 is MNHEY and CDR2 SVGEGT. This CDR3 spans 14 amino acids.

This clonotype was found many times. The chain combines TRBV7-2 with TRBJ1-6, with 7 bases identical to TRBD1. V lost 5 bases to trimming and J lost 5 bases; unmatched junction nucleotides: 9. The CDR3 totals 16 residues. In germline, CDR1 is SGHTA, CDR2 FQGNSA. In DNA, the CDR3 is TGTGCCAGCAGCCTTCAGAGAGGGGGCCATAATTCACCCCTCCACTTT. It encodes CASSLQRGGHNSPLHF.

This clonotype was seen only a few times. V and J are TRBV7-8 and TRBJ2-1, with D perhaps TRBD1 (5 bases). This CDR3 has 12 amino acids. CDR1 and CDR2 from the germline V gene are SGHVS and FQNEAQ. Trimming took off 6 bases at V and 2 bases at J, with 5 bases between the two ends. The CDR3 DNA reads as TGTGCCAGCAGGGACACCTACAATGAGCAGTTCTTC. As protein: CASRDTYNEQFF.

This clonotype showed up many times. CDR3 coding DNA: TGTGCCAGCAGCCAAGAAAAAGGTACGCTAGCCTACGAGCAGTACTTC. This gives the protein CASSQEKGTLAYEQYF. This sequence joins TRBV4-2 and TRBJ2-7; D call uncertain. The CDR3 runs to 16 residues. Germline V gene data show CDR1 as LGHNA and CDR2 as YNFKEQ. V lost 0 bases, J lost 2 bases, and 14 bases lay in between.

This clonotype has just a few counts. The CDR3 sequence is CASSLGVGGTDTQYF. CDR3 DNA: TGTGCCAGCAGCTTAGGGGTGGGCGGCACAGATACGCAGTATTTT. This rearrangement joins TRBV11-3 to TRBJ2-3; D is uncertain. The CDR3 sequence is 15 residues long. The V and J ends lost 1 base and 1 base respectively, with 9 bases between them. The germline V gene has CDR1 SGHNT and CDR2 YENEEA.

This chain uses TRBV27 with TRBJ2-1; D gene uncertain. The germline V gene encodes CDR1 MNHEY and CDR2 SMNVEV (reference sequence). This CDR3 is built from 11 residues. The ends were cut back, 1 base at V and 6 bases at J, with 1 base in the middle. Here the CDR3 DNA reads TGTGCCAGCAGTTTATTCAATGAGCAGTTCTTC. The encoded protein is CASSLFNEQFF.

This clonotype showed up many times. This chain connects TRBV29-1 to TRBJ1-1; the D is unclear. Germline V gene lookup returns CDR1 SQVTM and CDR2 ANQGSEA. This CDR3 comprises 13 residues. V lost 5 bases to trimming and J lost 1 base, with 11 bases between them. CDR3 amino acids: CSVSLGGNTEAFF. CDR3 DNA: TGCAGCGTTAGTCTCGGTGGGAACACTGAAGCTTTCTTT.

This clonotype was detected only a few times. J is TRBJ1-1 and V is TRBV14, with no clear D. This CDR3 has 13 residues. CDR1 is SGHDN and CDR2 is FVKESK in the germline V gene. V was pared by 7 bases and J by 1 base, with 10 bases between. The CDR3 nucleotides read TGTGCCAGCACGGAGCGGCGGAACACTGAAGCTTTCTTT. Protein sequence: CASTERRNTEAFF. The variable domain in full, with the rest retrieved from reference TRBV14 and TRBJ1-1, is EAGVTQFPSHSVIEKGQTVTLRCDPISGHDNLYWYRRVMGKEIKFLLHFVKESKQDESGMPNNRFLAERTGGTYSTLKVQPAELEDSGVYFCASTERRNTEAFFGQGTRLTVV.

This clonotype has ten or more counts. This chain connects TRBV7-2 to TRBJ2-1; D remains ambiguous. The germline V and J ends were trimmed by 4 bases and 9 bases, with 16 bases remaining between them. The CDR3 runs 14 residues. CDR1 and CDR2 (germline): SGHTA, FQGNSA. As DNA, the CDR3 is TGTGCCAGCAGCTCCCAGGAGAGCCTTGGTGAGCAGTTCTTC. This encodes CASSSQESLGEQFF.

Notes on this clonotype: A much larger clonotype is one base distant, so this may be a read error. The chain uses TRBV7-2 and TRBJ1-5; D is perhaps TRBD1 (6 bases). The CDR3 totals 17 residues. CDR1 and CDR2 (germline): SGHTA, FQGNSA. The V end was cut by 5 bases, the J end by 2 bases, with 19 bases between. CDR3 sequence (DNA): TGTGCCAGCAGCCCCGTACAGGGTCCAAATGGCAATCAGCCCCAGCATTTT. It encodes CASSPVQGPNGNQPQHF.

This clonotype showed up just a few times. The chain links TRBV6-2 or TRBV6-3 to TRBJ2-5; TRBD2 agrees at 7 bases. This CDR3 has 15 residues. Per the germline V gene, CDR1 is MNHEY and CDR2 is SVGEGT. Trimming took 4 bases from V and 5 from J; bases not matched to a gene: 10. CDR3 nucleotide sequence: TGTGCCAGCAGTTCTCGGAAGACTAGCCGGGAGACCCAGTACTTC. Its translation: CASSSRKTSRETQYF.

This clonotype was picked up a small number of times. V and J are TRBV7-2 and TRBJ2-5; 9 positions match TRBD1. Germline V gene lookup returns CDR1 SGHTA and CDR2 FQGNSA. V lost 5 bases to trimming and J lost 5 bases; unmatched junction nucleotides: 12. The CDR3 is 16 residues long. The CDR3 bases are TGTGCCAGCAGCCCCCAGGGACAGGGCATCTCTGAGACCCAGTACTTC. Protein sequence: CASSPQGQGISETQYF.

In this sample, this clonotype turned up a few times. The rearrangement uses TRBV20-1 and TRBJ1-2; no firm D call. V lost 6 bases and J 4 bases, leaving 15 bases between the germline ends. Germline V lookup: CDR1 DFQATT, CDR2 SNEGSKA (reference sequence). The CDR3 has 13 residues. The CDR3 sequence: CSAQSQLAYGYTF. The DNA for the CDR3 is TGCAGTGCCCAAAGTCAATTGGCCTATGGCTACACCTTC.

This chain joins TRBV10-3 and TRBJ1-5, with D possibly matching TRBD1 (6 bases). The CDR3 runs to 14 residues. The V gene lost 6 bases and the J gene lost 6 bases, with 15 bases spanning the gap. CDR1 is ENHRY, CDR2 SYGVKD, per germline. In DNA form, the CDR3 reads TGTGCCATCAGCACAGGGTCAACCGGTCAGCCCCAGCATTTT. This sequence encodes CAISTGSTGQPQHF.

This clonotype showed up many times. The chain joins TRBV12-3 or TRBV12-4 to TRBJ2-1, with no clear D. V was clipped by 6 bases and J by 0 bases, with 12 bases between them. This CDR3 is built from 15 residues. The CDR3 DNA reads TGTGCCAGCAGCCCCACGTGGAGCTCCTACAATGAGCAGTTCTTC. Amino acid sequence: CASSPTWSSYNEQFF.

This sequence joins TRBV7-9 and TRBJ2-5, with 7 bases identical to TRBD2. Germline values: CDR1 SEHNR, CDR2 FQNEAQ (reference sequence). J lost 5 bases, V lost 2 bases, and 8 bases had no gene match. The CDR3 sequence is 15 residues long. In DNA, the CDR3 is TGTGCCAGCAGCTTACAAGGCGGGAGATCGGAGACCCAGTACTTC. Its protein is CASSLQGGRSETQYF.

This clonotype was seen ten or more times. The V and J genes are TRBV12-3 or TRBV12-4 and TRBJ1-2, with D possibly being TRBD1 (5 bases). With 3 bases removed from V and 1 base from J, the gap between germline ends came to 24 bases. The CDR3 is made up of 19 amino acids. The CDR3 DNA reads TGTGCCAGCAGTTTTTTGACTACCACTCGGGACTTGGGTAACTATGGCTACACCTTC. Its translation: CASSFLTTTRDLGNYGYTF.

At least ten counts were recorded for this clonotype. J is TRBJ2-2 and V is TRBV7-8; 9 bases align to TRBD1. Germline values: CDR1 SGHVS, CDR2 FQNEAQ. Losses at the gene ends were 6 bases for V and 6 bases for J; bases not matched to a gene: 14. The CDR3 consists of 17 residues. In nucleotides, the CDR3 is TGTGCCAGCAGGCACCTGGGATCGGACAGGGGCCCCGGGGAGCTGTTTTTT. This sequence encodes CASRHLGSDRGPGELFF.

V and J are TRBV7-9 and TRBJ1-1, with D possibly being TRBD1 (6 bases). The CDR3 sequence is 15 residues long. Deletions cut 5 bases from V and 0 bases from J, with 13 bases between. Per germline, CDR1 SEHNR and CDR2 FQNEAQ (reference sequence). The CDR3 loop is CASSVYRVMNTEAFF. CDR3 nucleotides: TGTGCCAGCAGCGTCTACAGGGTCATGAACACTGAAGCTTTCTTT.

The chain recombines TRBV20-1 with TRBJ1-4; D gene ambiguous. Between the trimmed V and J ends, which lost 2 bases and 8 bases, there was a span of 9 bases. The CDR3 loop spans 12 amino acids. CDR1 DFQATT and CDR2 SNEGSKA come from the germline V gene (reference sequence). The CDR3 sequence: CSARSYEEKLFF. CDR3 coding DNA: TGCAGTGCTAGAAGCTACGAGGAAAAACTGTTTTTT.

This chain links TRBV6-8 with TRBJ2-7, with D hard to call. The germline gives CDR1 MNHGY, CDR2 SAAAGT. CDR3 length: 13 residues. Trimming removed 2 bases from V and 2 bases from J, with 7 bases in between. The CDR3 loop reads CASSYGQPYEQYF. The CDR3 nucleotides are TGTGCCAGCAGTTACGGCCAGCCCTACGAGCAGTACTTC.